These 26 T cell receptor beta chains came from one sample sequenced in a study of identifying expanded T cells in peripheral blood. Assay used: immunoSEQ multiplex PCR; TCRdb lists only in-frame clones, some missing. The sample holds 100,000 to 150,000 clones, about 88% seen once. What was sequenced was blood. These receptors originate from a person aged 18 to 70 in good health.

CDR3 nucleotides: TGTGCCAGCAGCCAACGCCCCAAACTTGACTATGGCTACACCTTC. Its translation: CASSQRPKLDYGYTF. The gene calls are TRBV14 and TRBJ1-2; D is undetermined. Germline V gene data show CDR1 as SGHDN and CDR2 as FVKESK. The CDR3 is made up of 15 amino acids. The V and J ends lost 2 bases and 3 bases respectively, with 13 bases between them.

The chain combines TRBV7-7 with TRBJ2-7; TRBD1 agrees at 7 bases. This CDR3 has 13 residues. Germline CDR1 SSHAT, CDR2 FNYEAQ (reference sequence). Unmatched junction bases numbered 5, after V lost 5 bases and J lost 4 bases. CDR3 nucleotides: TGTGCCAGCAGCCAACAGGGGTCTTACGAGCAGTACTTC. Protein: CASSQQGSYEQYF.

The chain is built from TRBV5-1 and TRBJ1-1, with D perhaps matching TRBD1 (5 bases). CDR1 SGHRS and CDR2 YFSETQ come from the germline V gene. The CDR3 covers 15 residues. Trimming took 0 bases from V and 5 from J, leaving 14 bases between them. The CDR3 loop is CASSLEGRVGTEAFF. Here the CDR3 DNA reads TGCGCCAGCAGCTTGGAGGGCAGGGTGGGTACTGAAGCTTTCTTT.

This clone was counted between two and nine times. CDR3 sequence (DNA): TGTGCCAGCAGCTTCGGCTCTGGAAACACCATATATTTT. This translates into CASSFGSGNTIYF. The chain combines TRBV7-2 with TRBJ1-3; D gene ambiguous. The length of the CDR3 is 13 residues. V was shortened by 3 bases and J by 0 bases, with 3 bases between the two germline ends. Germline CDR1 SGHTA, CDR2 FQGNSA. The full variable domain, rest sourced from reference TRBV7-2 and TRBJ1-3, is GAGVSQSPSNKVTEKGKDVELRCDPISGHTALYWYRQSLGQGLEFLIYFQGNSAPDKSGLPSDRFSAERTGGSVSTLTIQRTQQEDSAVYLCASSFGSGNTIYFGEGSWLTVV.

The chain combines TRBV6-5 with TRBJ2-7; the match to TRBD2 covers 11 bases. There are 16 residues in the CDR3. V shed 3 bases, J shed 6 bases, and the junction held 10 bases outside the gene matches. The germline gives CDR1 MNHEY, CDR2 SVGAGI. The CDR3 sequence is CASSYTTPGTSGEQYF. Here the CDR3 DNA reads TGTGCCAGCAGTTATACAACCCCCGGGACTAGCGGCGAGCAGTACTTC.

The chain employs TRBV28 and TRBJ2-2, with D possibly being TRBD1 (5 bases). Germline V gives CDR1 MDHEN, CDR2 SYDVKM. The CDR3 has 15 amino acids. The V and J ends lost 3 bases and 7 bases respectively, with 15 bases between them. CDR3 region: CASSFSKGRGGELFF. The CDR3 DNA sequence: TGTGCCAGCAGTTTCAGTAAGGGAAGGGGCGGGGAGCTGTTTTTT.

This chain uses TRBV7-2 with TRBJ2-7; D is unclear. Germline-derived CDR1 and CDR2 are SGHTA and FQGNSA. The CDR3 consists of 11 residues. Trimming removed 3 bases at V and 5 bases at J, with 5 bases between. CDR3 in amino acids: CASSFRDEQYF. CDR3 DNA sequence: TGTGCCAGCAGCTTTAGGGACGAGCAGTACTTC. Full variable domain (outside the CDR3, taken from reference TRBV7-2 and TRBJ2-7): GAGVSQSPSNKVTEKGKDVELRCDPISGHTALYWYRQSLGQGLEFLIYFQGNSAPDKSGLPSDRFSAERTGGSVSTLTIQRTQQEDSAVYLCASSFRDEQYFGPGTRLTVT.

V gene TRBV28 combines with J gene TRBJ1-1; no clear D gene. The germline V gene encodes CDR1 MDHEN and CDR2 SYDVKM. The V end lost 5 bases, the J end lost 0 bases, and 10 bases lay between the germline ends. CDR3 length equals 14 residues. DNA for the CDR3: TGTGCCAGCAGTACTGCCGGAGTGAACACTGAAGCTTTCTTT. Amino acid sequence: CASSTAGVNTEAFF.

The chain joins TRBV5-4 to TRBJ1-4, with 7 bases fitting TRBD1. Germline values: CDR1 SGHNT, CDR2 YYREEE (reference sequence). J was trimmed by 5 bases and V by 2 bases; bases with no gene match: 3. The CDR3 is 14 residues long. This chain's CDR3 is CASSFRGGNEKLFF. The CDR3, as DNA: TGTGCCAGCAGCTTCAGGGGGGGGAATGAAAAACTGTTTTTT.

This chain connects TRBV12-5 to TRBJ2-1; D not resolved. The V gene's germline CDR1 is LGHNT and CDR2 FRNRAP. Trimming removed 0 bases at V and 6 bases at J, with 15 bases between. This CDR3 is 16 amino acids long. Here the CDR3 DNA reads TGTGCTAGTGGTTTGGTATCAGGTCCATTTGGCAATGAGCAGTTCTTC. Translated, it gives CASGLVSGPFGNEQFF.

The rearrangement joins TRBV19 to TRBJ2-5; perhaps TRBD1 as D (6 bases). With 7 bases removed from V and 5 bases from J, the gap between germline ends came to 14 bases. CDR3 length: 13 residues. Germline loops: CDR1 LNHDA, CDR2 SQIVND (reference sequence). The CDR3 nucleotides read TGTGCCAGTACCGATCAAAGGGGGGAGACCCAGTACTTC. Translation gives CASTDQRGETQYF.

The chain combines TRBV5-1 with TRBJ1-5; perhaps TRBD1 as D (5 bases). CDR1 is SGHRS and CDR2 is YFSETQ in the germline V gene. The CDR3 runs to 15 residues. V was pared by 0 bases and J by 6 bases, with 13 bases between. The CDR3 nucleotides are TGCGCCAGCAGCTTGGAGGGGAGGTGGGGTCAGCCCCAGCATTTT. It codes for CASSLEGRWGQPQHF.

V is TRBV9 and J is TRBJ1-1; 7 bases match TRBD1. Germline V CDR1 and CDR2: SGDLS, YYNGEE. The V segment lost 6 bases and the J segment 2 bases; nucleotides outside the gene matches: 7. This CDR3 is 14 amino acids long. In nucleotides, the CDR3 is TGTGCCAGCACCAAGGGACAGATTAACACTGAAGCTTTCTTT. It yields the protein CASTKGQINTEAFF.

The chain links TRBV9 to TRBJ2-3; D could derive from TRBD1 or TRBD2 (6 bases each). The length of the CDR3 is 17 residues. The germline gives CDR1 SGDLS, CDR2 YYNGEE. Trimming took 1 base from V and 1 from J, leaving 16 bases between them. The CDR3 reads CASSVPSSGGGTDTQYF. The CDR3 coding sequence is TGTGCCAGCAGCGTACCATCTTCCGGGGGCGGCACAGATACGCAGTATTTT. Using reference TRBV9 and TRBJ2-3 for the parts outside the CDR3, the full variable domain is DSGVTQTPKHLITATGQRVTLRCSPRSGDLSVYWYQQSLDQGLQFLIQYYNGEERAKGNILERFSAQQFPDLHSELNLSSLELGDSALYFCASSVPSSGGGTDTQYFGPGTRLTVL.

The CDR3 nucleotides are TGTGCCAGCAGCCAAGAGACGGGGGTAGCTTTCTTT. Translated: CASSQETGVAFF. The chain has TRBV14 and TRBJ1-1; the D gene is possibly TRBD1 (5 bases). The ends were cut back, 0 bases at V and 10 bases at J, with 9 bases in the middle. CDR1 and CDR2 (germline): SGHDN, FVKESK. The CDR3 loop spans 12 amino acids. Filled out from reference TRBV14 and TRBJ1-1, the complete variable domain reads EAGVTQFPSHSVIEKGQTVTLRCDPISGHDNLYWYRRVMGKEIKFLLHFVKESKQDESGMPNNRFLAERTGGTYSTLKVQPAELEDSGVYFCASSQETGVAFFGQGTRLTVV.

The chain combines TRBV18 with TRBJ1-5; maybe TRBD1 (5 bases). This CDR3 is built from 16 residues. Trimming left V 4 bases short and J 2 bases short, with 15 bases between. Per germline, CDR1 KGHSH and CDR2 LQKENI. The CDR3 sequence is CASSLLRGAGNQPQHF. The DNA of the CDR3 is TGTGCCAGCTCACTGTTGAGGGGCGCTGGCAATCAGCCCCAGCATTTT.

This chain uses TRBV7-2 with TRBJ2-7, with D perhaps assigned TRBD1 or TRBD2 (5 bases each). Looked up from germline, CDR1 is SGHTA and CDR2 is FQGNSA. This CDR3 is 15 amino acids long. V was shortened by 5 bases and J by 2 bases, with 16 bases between the two germline ends. As DNA, the CDR3 is TGTGCCAGCAGCATTTCCGGGACCCGAACCTACGAGCAGTACTTC. Its translation: CASSISGTRTYEQYF.

This chain connects TRBV28 to TRBJ2-7; 10 bases agree with TRBD2. Germline assignment: CDR1 MDHEN and CDR2 SYDVKM. The CDR3 contains 15 residues. V was pared by 4 bases and J by 5 bases, with 8 bases of the junction left unmatched. The CDR3 DNA reads as TGTGCCAGCAGTTCGCTAGCGGGAGATCCCCACGAGCAGTACTTC. Encoded protein: CASSSLAGDPHEQYF.

The chain couples TRBV18 to TRBJ1-1; 7 bases match TRBD1. Germline V CDR1 and CDR2: KGHSH, LQKENI. This CDR3 comprises 15 residues. The V segment lost 4 bases and the J segment 1 base; nucleotides outside the gene matches: 6. CDR3 DNA: TGTGCCAGCTCACGGCCGGGACAGACGAACACTGAAGCTTTCTTT. As protein: CASSRPGQTNTEAFF.

CDR3 sequence reads: CASSLGLSDSGANVLTF. CDR3 nucleotides: TGCGCCAGCAGCTTGGGCTTAAGTGACTCTGGGGCCAACGTCCTGACTTTC. V and J are TRBV4-3 and TRBJ2-6, with D unclear. Germline V CDR1 and CDR2: LGHNA, YSLEER. V lost 5 bases to trimming and J lost 0 bases, with 14 bases between them. This CDR3 comprises 17 residues.

The chain joins TRBV5-1 to TRBJ2-1; no definite D call. Deletions cut 1 base from V and 6 bases from J, with 11 bases between. This CDR3 contains 14 residues. From germline, CDR1 is SGHRS and CDR2 YFSETQ. DNA for the CDR3: TGCGCCAGCAGCTTGACCCCCACGGGCAATGAGCAGTTCTTC. Amino acids: CASSLTPTGNEQFF.

This chain joins TRBV5-3 and TRBJ2-7; the D is unclear. Being an ORF, TRBV5-3 has a function that is uncertain. The germline V and J ends were trimmed by 2 bases and 5 bases, with 5 bases remaining between them. This CDR3 contains 11 residues. CDR3 coding DNA: TGTGCCAGAAGCTTCCCGAACGAGCAGTACTTC. Residues: CARSFPNEQYF.

The V and J genes are TRBV6-5 and TRBJ2-1; D is perhaps TRBD1 or TRBD2 (5 bases each). V lost 4 bases and J lost 6, with 19 bases in between. Germline V gene sequence: CDR1 MNHEY, CDR2 SVGAGI. This CDR3 is 16 amino acids long. The CDR3 DNA reads as TGTGCCAGCAGTTTTCTCAGGGTCGCGGGTGGCAATGAGCAGTTCTTC. Translated: CASSFLRVAGGNEQFF.

The chain joins TRBV27 to TRBJ1-4; D is undetermined. Germline V gene sequence: CDR1 MNHEY, CDR2 SMNVEV (reference sequence). Trimming removed 6 bases from V and 1 base from J, with 6 bases in between. The CDR3 is 13 residues long. In DNA form, the CDR3 reads TGTGCCAGCAGCTCCCAAACTAATGAAAAACTGTTTTTT. Translation gives CASSSQTNEKLFF.

CDR3 DNA: TGCGCCAGCAGCTCTCGATCACCTCCCCGCTACGAGCAGTACTTC. Translation gives CASSSRSPPRYEQYF. The genes are TRBV5-1 and TRBJ2-7; no clear D. V lost 3 bases to trimming and J lost 3 bases, with 16 bases between them. The CDR3 totals 15 residues. Germline V gene sequence: CDR1 SGHRS, CDR2 YFSETQ.

This clone was found once. The chain couples TRBV5-1 to TRBJ1-1; 7 bases map to TRBD1. CDR3 length: 14 residues. V was pared by 0 bases and J by 11 bases, with 10 bases of the junction left unmatched. The V gene's germline CDR1 is SGHRS and CDR2 YFSETQ. The CDR3 nucleotides are TGCGCCAGCAGCTTGGGGGACAGTGCCCTGTGGGCTTTCTTT. This codes for CASSLGDSALWAFF.